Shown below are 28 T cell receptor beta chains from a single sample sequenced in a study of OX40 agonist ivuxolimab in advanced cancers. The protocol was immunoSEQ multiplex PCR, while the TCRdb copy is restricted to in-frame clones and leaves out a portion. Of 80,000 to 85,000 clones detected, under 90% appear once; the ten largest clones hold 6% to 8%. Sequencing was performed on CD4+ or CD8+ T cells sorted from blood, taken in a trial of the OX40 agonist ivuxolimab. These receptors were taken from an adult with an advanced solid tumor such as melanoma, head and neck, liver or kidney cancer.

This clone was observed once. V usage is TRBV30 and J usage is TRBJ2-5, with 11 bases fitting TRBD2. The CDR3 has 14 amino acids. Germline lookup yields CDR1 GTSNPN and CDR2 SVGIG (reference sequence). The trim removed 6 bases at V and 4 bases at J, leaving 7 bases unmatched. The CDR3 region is CACKPGLAGETQYF. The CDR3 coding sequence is TGTGCCTGTAAACCTGGACTAGCGGGAGAGACCCAGTACTTC.

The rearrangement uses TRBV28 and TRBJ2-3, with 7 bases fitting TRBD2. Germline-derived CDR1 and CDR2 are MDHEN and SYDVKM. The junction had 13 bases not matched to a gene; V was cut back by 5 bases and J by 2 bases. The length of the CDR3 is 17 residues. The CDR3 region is CASSPLGLADFTDTQYF. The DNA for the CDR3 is TGTGCCAGCAGTCCCCTCGGTCTAGCGGACTTCACAGATACGCAGTATTTT.

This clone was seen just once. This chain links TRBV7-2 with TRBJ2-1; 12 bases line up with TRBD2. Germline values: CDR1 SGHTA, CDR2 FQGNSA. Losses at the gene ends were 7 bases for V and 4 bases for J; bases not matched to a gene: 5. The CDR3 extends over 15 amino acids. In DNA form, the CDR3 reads TGTGCCAGCACACTAGCGGGAGGAATATACAATGAGCAGTTCTTC. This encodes CASTLAGGIYNEQFF.

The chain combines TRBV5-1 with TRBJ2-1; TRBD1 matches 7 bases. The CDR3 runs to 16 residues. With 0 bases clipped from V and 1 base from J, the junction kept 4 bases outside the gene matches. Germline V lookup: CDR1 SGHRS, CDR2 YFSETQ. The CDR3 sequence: CASSLEVRGSYNEQFF. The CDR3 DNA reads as TGCGCCAGCAGCTTGGAGGTCAGGGGGTCCTACAATGAGCAGTTCTTC.

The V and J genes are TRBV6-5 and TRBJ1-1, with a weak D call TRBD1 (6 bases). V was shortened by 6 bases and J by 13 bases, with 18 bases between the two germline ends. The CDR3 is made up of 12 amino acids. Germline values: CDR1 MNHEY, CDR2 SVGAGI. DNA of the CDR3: TGTGCCAGCAGCTCCGGGACAAATAATCATTTCTTT. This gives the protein CASSSGTNNHFF.

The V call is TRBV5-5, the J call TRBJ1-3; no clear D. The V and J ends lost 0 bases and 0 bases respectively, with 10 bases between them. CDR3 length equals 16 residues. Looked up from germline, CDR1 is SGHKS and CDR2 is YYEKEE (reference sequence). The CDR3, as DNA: TGTGCCAGCAGCTTGGGGACGGCGAGCTCTGGAAACACCATATATTTT. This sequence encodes CASSLGTASSGNTIYF.

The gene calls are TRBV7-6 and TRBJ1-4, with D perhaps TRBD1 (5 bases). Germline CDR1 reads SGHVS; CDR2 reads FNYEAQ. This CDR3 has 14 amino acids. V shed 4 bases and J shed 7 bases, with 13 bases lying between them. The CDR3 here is CASSSQGGSEKLFF. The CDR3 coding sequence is TGTGCCAGCAGCTCCCAGGGTGGGAGTGAAAAACTGTTTTTT. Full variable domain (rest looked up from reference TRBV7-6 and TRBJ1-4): GAGVSQSPRYKVTKRGQDVALRCDPISGHVSLYWYRQALGQGPEFLTYFNYEAQQDKSGLPNDRFSAERPEGSISTLTIQRTEQRDSAMYRCASSSQGGSEKLFFGSGTQLSVL.

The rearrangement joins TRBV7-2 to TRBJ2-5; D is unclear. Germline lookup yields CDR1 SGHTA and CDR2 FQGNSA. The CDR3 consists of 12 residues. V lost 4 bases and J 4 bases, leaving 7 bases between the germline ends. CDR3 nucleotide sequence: TGTGCCAGCAGCTCCCCGGGAGAGACCCAGTACTTC. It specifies CASSSPGETQYF.

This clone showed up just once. The CDR3: CASSLMGEVGYTF. For the CDR3, the DNA is TGTGCCAGCAGTTTAATGGGGGAAGTTGGCTACACCTTC. J is TRBJ1-2 and V is TRBV27; D might be TRBD1 (5 bases). This CDR3 has 13 residues. The germline CDR1 and CDR2 sequences are MNHEY and SMNVEV (reference sequence). V was cut by 2 bases and J by 7 bases, with 11 bases left in between.

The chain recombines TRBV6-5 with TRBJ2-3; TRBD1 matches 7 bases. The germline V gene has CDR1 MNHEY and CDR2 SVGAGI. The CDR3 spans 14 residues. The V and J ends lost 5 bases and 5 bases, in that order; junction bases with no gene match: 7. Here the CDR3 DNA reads TGTGCCAGCAGTCCTAGGGCAGGGGGAGATACGCAGTATTTT. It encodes CASSPRAGGDTQYF.

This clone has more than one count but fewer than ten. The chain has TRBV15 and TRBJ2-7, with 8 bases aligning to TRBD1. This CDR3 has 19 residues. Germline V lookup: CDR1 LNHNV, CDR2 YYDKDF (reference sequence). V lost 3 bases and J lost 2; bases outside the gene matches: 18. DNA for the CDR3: TGTGCCACCAGCAGCCCCGAGGAAAACACCGGACAGGGCACCTACGAGCAGTACTTC. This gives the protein CATSSPEENTGQGTYEQYF.

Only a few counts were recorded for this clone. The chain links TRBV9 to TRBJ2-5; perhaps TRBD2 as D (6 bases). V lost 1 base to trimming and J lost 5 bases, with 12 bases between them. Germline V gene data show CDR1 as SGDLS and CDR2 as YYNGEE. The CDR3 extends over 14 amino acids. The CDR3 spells CASSVSGGGETQYF. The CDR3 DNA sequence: TGTGCCAGCAGCGTAAGTGGAGGAGGGGAGACCCAGTACTTC.

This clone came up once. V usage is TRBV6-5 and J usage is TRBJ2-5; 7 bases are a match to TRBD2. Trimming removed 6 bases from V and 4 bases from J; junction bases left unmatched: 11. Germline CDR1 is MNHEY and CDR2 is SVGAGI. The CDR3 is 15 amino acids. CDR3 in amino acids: CASRMVGGVIETQYF. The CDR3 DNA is TGTGCCAGCAGAATGGTGGGGGGGGTCATAGAGACCCAGTACTTC.

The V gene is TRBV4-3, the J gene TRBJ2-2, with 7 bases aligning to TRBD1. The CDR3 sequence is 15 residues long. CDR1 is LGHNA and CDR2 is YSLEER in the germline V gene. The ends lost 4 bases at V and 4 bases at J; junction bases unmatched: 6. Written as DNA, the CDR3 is TGCGCCAGCAGCCCCACGGGACAGCTCACCGGGGAGCTGTTTTTT. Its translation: CASSPTGQLTGELFF.

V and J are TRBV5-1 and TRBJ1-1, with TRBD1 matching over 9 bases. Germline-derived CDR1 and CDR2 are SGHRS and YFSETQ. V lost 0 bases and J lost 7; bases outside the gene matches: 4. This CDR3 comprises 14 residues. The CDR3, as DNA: TGCGCCAGCAGCTTGGAACTGGGACAGGGTGAAGCTTTCTTT. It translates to CASSLELGQGEAFF.

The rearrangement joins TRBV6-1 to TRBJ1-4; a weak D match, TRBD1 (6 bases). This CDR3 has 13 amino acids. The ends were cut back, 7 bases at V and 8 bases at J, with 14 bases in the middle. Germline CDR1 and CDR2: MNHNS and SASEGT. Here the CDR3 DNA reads TGTGCCAGCAAGAGGGGGATTCTCGAAAAACTGTTTTTT. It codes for CASKRGILEKLFF.

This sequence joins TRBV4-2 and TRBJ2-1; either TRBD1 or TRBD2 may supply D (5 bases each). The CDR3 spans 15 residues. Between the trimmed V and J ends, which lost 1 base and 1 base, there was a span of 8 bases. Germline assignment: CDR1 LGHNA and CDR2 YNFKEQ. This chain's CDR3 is CASSQAGPSYNEQFF. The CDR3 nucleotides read TGTGCCAGCAGCCAAGCGGGACCTTCCTACAATGAGCAGTTCTTC.

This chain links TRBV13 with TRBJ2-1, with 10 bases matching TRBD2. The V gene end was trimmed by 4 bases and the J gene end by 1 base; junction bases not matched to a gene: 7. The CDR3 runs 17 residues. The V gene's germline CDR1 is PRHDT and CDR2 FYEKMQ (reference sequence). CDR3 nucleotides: TGTGCCAGCAGCTCGGAAAGAGCGGGAGGGTCCTACAATGAGCAGTTCTTC. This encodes CASSSERAGGSYNEQFF. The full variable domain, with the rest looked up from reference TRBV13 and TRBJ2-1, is AAGVIQSPRHLIKEKRETATLKCYPIPRHDTVYWYQQGPGQDPQFLISFYEKMQSDKGSIPDRFSAQQFSDYHSELNMSSLELGDSALYFCASSSERAGGSYNEQFFGPGTRLTVL.

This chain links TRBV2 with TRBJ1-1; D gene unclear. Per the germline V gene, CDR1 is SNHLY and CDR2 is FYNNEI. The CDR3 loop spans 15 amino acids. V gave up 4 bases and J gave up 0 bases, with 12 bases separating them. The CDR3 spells CASSVEGRLNTEAFF. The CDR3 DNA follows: TGTGCCAGCAGTGTCGAGGGCAGATTGAACACTGAAGCTTTCTTT. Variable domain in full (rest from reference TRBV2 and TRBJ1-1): EPEVTQTPSHQVTQMGQEVILRCVPISNHLYFYWYRQILGQKVEFLVSFYNNEISEKSEIFDDQFSVERPDGSNFTLKIRSTKLEDSAMYFCASSVEGRLNTEAFFGQGTRLTVV.

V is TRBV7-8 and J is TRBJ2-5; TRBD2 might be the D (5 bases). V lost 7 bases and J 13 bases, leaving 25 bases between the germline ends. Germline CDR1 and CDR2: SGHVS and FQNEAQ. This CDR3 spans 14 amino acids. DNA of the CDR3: TGTGCCAGCAAACTTTACCCGGAGGCACCCCTTGGGTACTTC. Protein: CASKLYPEAPLGYF.

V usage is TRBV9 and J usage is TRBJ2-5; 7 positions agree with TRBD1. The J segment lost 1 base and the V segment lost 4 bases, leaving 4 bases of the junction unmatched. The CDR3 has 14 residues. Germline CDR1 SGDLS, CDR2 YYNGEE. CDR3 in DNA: TGTGCCAGCAGCCCAAGGACAGGCCAAGAGACCCAGTACTTC. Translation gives CASSPRTGQETQYF.

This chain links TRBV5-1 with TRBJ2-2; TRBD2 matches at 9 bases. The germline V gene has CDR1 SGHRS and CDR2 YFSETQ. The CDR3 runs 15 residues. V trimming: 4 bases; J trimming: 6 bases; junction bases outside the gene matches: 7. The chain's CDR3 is CASSPRIAGAGELFF. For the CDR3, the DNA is TGCGCCAGCAGCCCCAGGATAGCGGGGGCCGGGGAGCTGTTTTTT.

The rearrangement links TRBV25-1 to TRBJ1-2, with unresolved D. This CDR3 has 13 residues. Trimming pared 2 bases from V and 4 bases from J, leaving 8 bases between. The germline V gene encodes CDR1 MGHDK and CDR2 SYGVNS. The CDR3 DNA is TGTGCCAGCAGTGAACGACGTGGCTATGGCTACACCTTC. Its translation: CASSERRGYGYTF.

This CDR3 is CASRVSGQGASGANVLTF. The CDR3 DNA is TGTGCCAGCAGAGTATCGGGACAGGGGGCCTCTGGGGCCAACGTCCTGACTTTC. The V and J genes are TRBV2 and TRBJ2-6; 12 positions match TRBD1. The germline CDR1 and CDR2 sequences are SNHLY and FYNNEI. The trim removed 6 bases at V and 0 bases at J, leaving 6 bases unmatched. The CDR3 length is 18 residues.

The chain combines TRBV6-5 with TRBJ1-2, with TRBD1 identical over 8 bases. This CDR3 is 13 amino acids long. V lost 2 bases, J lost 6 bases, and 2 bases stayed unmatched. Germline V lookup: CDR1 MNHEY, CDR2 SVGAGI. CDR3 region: CASSYGTGNGYTF. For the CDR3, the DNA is TGTGCCAGCAGTTACGGGACAGGAAATGGCTACACCTTC.

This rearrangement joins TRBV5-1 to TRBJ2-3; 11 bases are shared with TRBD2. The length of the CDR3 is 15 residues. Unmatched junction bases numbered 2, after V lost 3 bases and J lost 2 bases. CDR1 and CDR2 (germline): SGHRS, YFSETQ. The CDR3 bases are TGCGCCAGCAGCTCACTAGCGGGGGACACAGATACGCAGTATTTT. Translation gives CASSSLAGDTDTQYF.

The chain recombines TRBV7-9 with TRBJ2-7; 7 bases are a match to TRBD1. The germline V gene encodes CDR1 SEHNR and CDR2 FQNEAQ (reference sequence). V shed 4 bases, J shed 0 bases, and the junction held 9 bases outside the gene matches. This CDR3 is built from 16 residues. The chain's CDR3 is CASSSPDRQSSYEQYF. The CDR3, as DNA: TGTGCCAGCAGCTCTCCGGACAGGCAAAGCTCCTACGAGCAGTACTTC.

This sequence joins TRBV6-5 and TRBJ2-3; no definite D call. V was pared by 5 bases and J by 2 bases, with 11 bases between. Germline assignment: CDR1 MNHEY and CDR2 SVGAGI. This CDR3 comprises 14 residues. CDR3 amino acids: CASSQSPATDTQYF. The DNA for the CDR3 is TGTGCCAGCAGTCAAAGCCCGGCCACAGATACGCAGTATTTT.